A selection of T cell receptor beta chains follows, all from one sample in a study of T cell responses to AZD1222 COVID-19 vaccine. TCRdb's copy holds only in-frame clones and misses some; the assay was immunoSEQ multiplex PCR. This table has approximately 160,000 clones, 90% appearing once. The sample was peripheral blood, taken on day 0 of AZD1222 vaccination. Every receptor here comes from an adult in good health. Both conserved end residues are part of each CDR3. The order of the fields is J gene, D gene, V gene, CDR3 length, clone size, CDR3 protein, CDR3 DNA. The D gene is left open where the match is weak. Clone size is given for some rows only: seen once, a few or many times, or a class if the clone is expanded.

>TRBJ1-5|-|TRBV5-1|15|-
CASSLEGPPGQPQHF
TGCGCCAGCAGCTTGGAGGGACCTCCCGGTCAGCCCCAGCATTTT
>TRBJ2-1|-|TRBV3-1/TRBV3-2|13|once
CASSRGGGNEQFF
TGTGCCAGCAGCCGAGGGGGTGGAAATGAGCAGTTCTTC
>TRBJ1-1|TRBD1|TRBV9|14|-
CASSRDSRDTEAFF
TGTGCCAGCAGCCGGGACAGTAGGGACACTGAAGCTTTCTTT
>TRBJ2-7|TRBD1|TRBV3-1/TRBV3-2|15|-
CASSASGTGAYEQYF
TGTGCCAGCAGCGCCTCCGGGACAGGGGCCTACGAGCAGTACTTC
>TRBJ2-5|-|TRBV7-3|16|few
CASSLTGGGLGETQYF
TGTGCCAGCAGCTTAACGGGCGGGGGCCTGGGGGAGACCCAGTACTTC
>TRBJ1-3|-|TRBV30|15|-
CAWSKGDNSGNTIYF
TGTGCCTGGAGCAAAGGGGACAACTCTGGAAACACCATATATTTT
>TRBJ2-7|-|TRBV4-2|14|-
CASSQRTDIYEQYF
TGTGCCAGCAGCCAGCGGACGGATATCTACGAGCAGTACTTC
>TRBJ1-6|TRBD1|TRBV2|14|-
CASNLGQGNSPLHF
TGTGCCAGCAACTTGGGACAGGGGAATTCACCCCTCCACTTT
>TRBJ2-1|TRBD2|TRBV7-9|17|-
CASSLWGLAVAHNEQFF
TGTGCCAGCAGCTTATGGGGACTAGCAGTAGCGCACAATGAGCAGTTCTTC
>TRBJ1-5|-|TRBV6-5|15|few
CASSPSGASNQPQHF
TGTGCCAGCAGCCCCTCGGGGGCTAGCAATCAGCCCCAGCATTTT
>TRBJ2-3|TRBD1|TRBV5-1|15|-
CASSLVDRSTDTQYF
TGCGCCAGCAGCTTGGTGGACAGGAGCACAGATACGCAGTATTTT
>TRBJ1-1|-|TRBV4-1|15|-
CASSQDQWGVTEAFF
TGCGCCAGCAGCCAAGACCAATGGGGGGTCACTGAAGCTTTCTTT
>TRBJ1-1|-|TRBV10-3|15|-
CAISESGQGKTEAFF
TGTGCCATCAGTGAGTCGGGGCAGGGGAAGACTGAAGCTTTCTTT
>TRBJ2-7|TRBD1|TRBV9|15|-
CASSVGQGGWDEQYF
TGTGCCAGCAGCGTTGGACAGGGGGGATGGGACGAGCAGTACTTC
>TRBJ2-7|-|TRBV9|15|-
CASSPQGGPFYEQYF
TGTGCCAGCAGCCCCCAAGGGGGTCCTTTTTACGAGCAGTACTTC
>TRBJ1-1|TRBD1|TRBV6-6|15|-
CASSLTGGRNTEAFF
TGTGCCAGCAGCCTAACAGGGGGGCGGAACACTGAAGCTTTCTTT
>TRBJ1-2|-|TRBV12-3/TRBV12-4|13|-
CASSFEGPYGYTF
TGTGCCAGCAGTTTCGAGGGTCCCTATGGCTACACCTTC
>TRBJ2-7|-|TRBV27|16|-
CASSFRVPRGPYEQYF
TGTGCCAGCAGTTTCCGGGTCCCCAGGGGCCCCTACGAGCAGTACTTC
>TRBJ1-5|-|TRBV3-1/TRBV3-2|14|few
CASSERGSNQPQHF
TGTGCCAGCTCAGAGCGGGGAAGCAATCAGCCCCAGCATTTT
>TRBJ2-7|TRBD1|TRBV6-1|18|once
CASSEVLSGTGVPYEQYF
TGTGCCAGCAGTGAAGTCCTCTCGGGCACAGGGGTTCCCTACGAGCAGTACTTC
>TRBJ2-7|TRBD1|TRBV6-6|13|-
CASSFSTGNEQYF
TGTGCCAGCAGTTTCTCGACAGGGAACGAGCAGTACTTC
>TRBJ1-2|-|TRBV9|12|-
CASSVGPEGYTF
TGTGCCAGCAGCGTGGGGCCCGAAGGCTACACCTTC
>TRBJ1-2|-|TRBV7-3|14|-
CASSADPGVGGYTF
TGTGCCAGCAGCGCTGACCCGGGAGTGGGTGGCTACACCTTC
>TRBJ1-6|-|TRBV7-3|12|-
CASSQGDSPLHF
TGTGCCAGCAGCCAAGGGGATTCACCCCTCCACTTT
>TRBJ1-2|TRBD1|TRBV7-6|15|-
CASSPDRVDNYGYTF
TGTGCCAGCAGCCCAGACAGGGTGGATAACTATGGCTACACCTTC
>TRBJ1-2|-|TRBV5-5|16|-
CASSLVAGYISYGYTF
TGTGCCAGCAGCTTGGTGGCAGGGTACATCAGCTATGGCTACACCTTC